These 30 T cell receptor beta chains came from one sample sequenced in a study of T cells in Graves' hyperthyroidism and ophthalmopathy. RNA transcripts yielded amplified TCR beta CDR3 regions. The HTBI set primed first-round TCR CDR3 RT-PCR. MiXCR was run by TCRdb on the multiplex PCR reads, yielding one entry per CDR3 protein. The data hold around 490,000 distinct CDR3 sequences, with just under 20% observed a single time. What was sequenced was blood. Receptors were obtained from a man aged 35 to 55 with Graves' ophthalmopathy.

This clonotype was picked up a small number of times. CDR3 loop: CASSLEYGMRGETQYF. In DNA form, the CDR3 reads TGTGCCAGCAGCTTGGAGTACGGCATGAGAGGCGAGACCCAGTACTTC. The genes are TRBV5-5 and TRBJ2-5; D is uncertain. Germline assignment: CDR1 SGHKS and CDR2 YYEKEE (reference sequence). There are 16 residues in the CDR3. Between the trimmed V and J ends, which lost 0 bases and 5 bases, there was a span of 17 bases. The full variable domain, with the rest looked up from reference TRBV5-5 and TRBJ2-5, is DAGVTQSPTHLIKTRGQQVTLRCSPISGHKSVSWYQQVLGQGPQFIFQYYEKEERGRGNFPDRFSARQFPNYSSELNVNALLLGDSALYLCASSLEYGMRGETQYFGPGTRLLVL.

This clonotype was recorded many times. This chain uses TRBV12-3 or TRBV12-4 with TRBJ2-2; 8 bases line up with TRBD2. The CDR3 covers 15 residues. Unmatched junction bases numbered 4, after V lost 7 bases and J lost 0 bases. In DNA, the CDR3 is TGTGCCAGCACGCCGCGGGGGGCGAACACCGGGGAGCTGTTTTTT. Protein sequence: CASTPRGANTGELFF.

There are many counts of this clonotype. The CDR3 DNA sequence: TGTGCCTGGAGTGCTTTGACAGGGGTGACTGAAGCTTTCTTT. This encodes CAWSALTGVTEAFF. The chain is built from TRBV30 and TRBJ1-1, with 8 bases fitting TRBD1. The junction had 6 bases not matched to a gene; V was cut back by 1 base and J by 5 bases. Germline loops: CDR1 GTSNPN, CDR2 SVGIG (reference sequence). The CDR3 sequence is 14 residues long.

The rearrangement joins TRBV5-1 to TRBJ1-4, with D possibly being TRBD1 (5 bases). The CDR3 totals 15 residues. The germline V gene has CDR1 SGHRS and CDR2 YFSETQ. Trimming shortened V by 4 bases and J by 4 bases, and 14 bases separated the two germline ends. CDR3 amino acids: CASSNTGGNNEKLFF. For the CDR3, the DNA is TGCGCCAGCAGCAACACAGGTGGTAATAATGAAAAACTGTTTTTT.

This clonotype was detected a few times. The chain carries TRBV20-1 and TRBJ1-2, with D perhaps matching TRBD1 (5 bases). The CDR3 length is 13 residues. Germline V gives CDR1 DFQATT, CDR2 SNEGSKA (reference sequence). V lost 5 bases, J lost 6 bases, and 16 bases lay in between. DNA of the CDR3: TGCAGTGCTCCGAGCGCGGGGGTGAATGGCTACACCTTC. It encodes CSAPSAGVNGYTF.

The chain has TRBV19 and TRBJ1-1; 7 bases fit TRBD1. CDR3 length: 13 residues. Germline CDR1 is LNHDA and CDR2 is SQIVND (reference sequence). V trimming: 5 bases; J trimming: 7 bases; junction bases outside the gene matches: 7. The CDR3 DNA sequence: TGTGCCAGTAGTTCGACAGGGTCTGGTGAAGCTTTCTTT. Protein sequence: CASSSTGSGEAFF. The entire variable domain, with the rest obtained from reference TRBV19 and TRBJ1-1, is as follows: DGGITQSPKYLFRKEGQNVTLSCEQNLNHDAMYWYRQDPGQGLRLIYYSQIVNDFQKGDIAEGYSVSREKKESFPLTVTSAQKNPTAFYLCASSSTGSGEAFFGQGTRLTVV.

This clonotype was seen repeatedly, ten times or more. The chain joins TRBV3-1 to TRBJ1-2, with 8 positions matching TRBD1. J lost 5 bases, V lost 4 bases, and 18 bases had no gene match. There are 18 residues in the CDR3. The germline V gene has CDR1 LGHDT and CDR2 YNNKEL (reference sequence). CDR3 bases: TGTGCCAGCAGCCTAGGGGGCTTCGGACAGGGAGAGCGGTATGGCTACACCTTC. Its protein is CASSLGGFGQGERYGYTF.

This clonotype was found a few times. The V and J genes are TRBV12-3 or TRBV12-4 and TRBJ1-2, with 7 positions matching TRBD1. Trimming cost V 7 bases and J 5 bases; bases outside gene matches: 7. This CDR3 comprises 13 residues. The CDR3 region is CASTRGTVYGYTF. Here the CDR3 DNA reads TGTGCCAGCACCAGAGGGACAGTGTATGGCTACACCTTC.

The rearrangement uses TRBV20-1 and TRBJ2-5, with D perhaps TRBD2 (6 bases). There are 14 residues in the CDR3. V lost 0 bases, J lost 2 bases, and 10 bases lay in between. Germline V gene data show CDR1 as DFQATT and CDR2 as SNEGSKA (reference sequence). CDR3 amino acids: CSAREGTFQETQYF. CDR3 DNA: TGCAGTGCTAGAGAGGGGACTTTTCAAGAGACCCAGTACTTC.

The CDR3 DNA sequence: TGTGCCAGCAGTAAGTTAAGGGGGGCAGCCGAGACTGAAGCTTTCTTT. Encoded protein: CASSKLRGAAETEAFF. This chain joins TRBV12-3 or TRBV12-4 and TRBJ1-1; D is perhaps TRBD1 (6 bases). V was trimmed by 5 bases and J by 5 bases, leaving 21 bases between them. This CDR3 spans 16 amino acids.

Ten or more counts support this clonotype. The gene calls are TRBV6-1 and TRBJ1-1; D is unclear. Trimming left V 5 bases short and J 3 bases short, with 13 bases between. This CDR3 comprises 14 residues. The germline V gene has CDR1 MNHNS and CDR2 SASEGT. CDR3 coding DNA: TGTGCCAGCAGTTTCTCCCCCGGACACACTGAAGCTTTCTTT. It is translated as CASSFSPGHTEAFF.

The J gene is TRBJ2-6, the V gene TRBV7-2; D call uncertain. Germline CDR1 SGHTA, CDR2 FQGNSA. CDR3 length: 15 residues. With 1 base removed from V and 3 bases from J, the gap between germline ends came to 7 bases. The DNA for the CDR3 is TGTGCCAGCAGCTTAGGTCAATATGGGGCCAACGTCCTGACTTTC. Its translation is CASSLGQYGANVLTF.

In regard to this clonotype: A much larger clonotype is one base distant, so this may be a read error. This sequence joins TRBV20-1 and TRBJ2-5; D perhaps matches TRBD2 (5 bases). The V end lost 3 bases, the J end lost 1 base, and 12 bases lay between the germline ends. Germline V gene data show CDR1 as DFQATT and CDR2 as SNEGSKA (reference sequence). The CDR3 is made up of 14 amino acids. CDR3 bases: TGCAGTGCTAGCGGAGGACGTCGCCAAGAGACCCAGTACTTC. It encodes CSASGGRRQETQYF.

This clonotype came up many times. The genes are TRBV4-2 and TRBJ1-5; D unclear. The CDR3 is made up of 16 amino acids. The ends were cut back, 0 bases at V and 0 bases at J, with 9 bases in the middle. Germline-derived CDR1 and CDR2 are LGHNA and YNFKEQ. The CDR3 coding sequence is TGTGCCAGCAGCCAAGATCCCGGGAATAGCAATCAGCCCCAGCATTTT. Translating it yields CASSQDPGNSNQPQHF.

The V gene is TRBV6-5, the J gene TRBJ2-5; D call uncertain. Trimming pared 2 bases from V and 7 bases from J, leaving 11 bases between. Per germline, CDR1 MNHEY and CDR2 SVGAGI. This CDR3 has 13 residues. The DNA for the CDR3 is TGTGCCAGCAGTTACGACCCCATGGGGACCCAGTACTTC. Its translation: CASSYDPMGTQYF.

This clonotype was picked up a small number of times. This sequence joins TRBV6-1 and TRBJ2-4; tentatively, D is TRBD2 (5 bases). Trimming took 8 bases from V and 9 from J, leaving 17 bases between them. CDR1 and CDR2 (germline): MNHNS, SASEGT. This CDR3 region has 13 residues. The CDR3, as DNA: TGTGCCAGCGTCGGACCACTCAGCGGCATTCAGTACTTC. Translating it yields CASVGPLSGIQYF.

This clonotype has just a few counts. This chain links TRBV15 with TRBJ2-2; no clear D gene. The CDR3 is 11 amino acids. Trimming pared 2 bases from V and 7 bases from J, leaving 2 bases between. The germline V gene has CDR1 LNHNV and CDR2 YYDKDF (reference sequence). The CDR3 reads CATSRLGELFF. The CDR3 DNA follows: TGTGCCACCAGCAGACTCGGGGAGCTGTTTTTT. The whole variable domain, remainder taken from reference TRBV15 and TRBJ2-2, is DAMVIQNPRYQVTQFGKPVTLSCSQTLNHNVMYWYQQKSSQAPKLLFHYYDKDFNNEADTPDNFQSRRPNTSFCFLDIRSPGLGDTAMYLCATSRLGELFFGEGSRLTVL.

For this clonotype: Since no conserved phenylalanine or tryptophan closes the CDR3, a read error is the likely cause. The J gene is TRBJ2-3, the V gene TRBV29-1, with D perhaps TRBD1 (6 bases). The ends were cut back, 2 bases at V and 1 base at J, with 13 bases in the middle. CDR1 is SQVTM, CDR2 ANQGSEA, per germline. The CDR3 contains 15 residues. In DNA, the CDR3 is TGCAGCGTTGAAAAAACAGGGATGGGCACAGATACGCAGTATTCT. This gives the protein CSVEKTGMGTDTQYS.

At least ten counts were recorded for this clonotype. The CDR3: CASSRGQENEQFF. For the CDR3, the DNA is TGTGCCAGCAGTCGGGGACAGGAAAATGAGCAGTTCTTC. The chain couples TRBV2 to TRBJ2-1; TRBD1 agrees at 8 bases. The V segment lost 5 bases and the J segment 7 bases; nucleotides outside the gene matches: 4. Germline loops: CDR1 SNHLY, CDR2 FYNNEI. The CDR3 is 13 residues long.

This clonotype was observed a single time. A read error may produce the germline difference seen at one junction end. The genes are TRBV6-4 and TRBJ1-1; no firm D call. The V gene's germline CDR1 is MRHNA and CDR2 SNTAGT. The CDR3 sequence is 14 residues long. The CDR3 region has the DNA TGTGCCAGCAGTGGGCCTCCGAGGAACGCTGAAGCTTTCTTT. Protein sequence: CASSGPPRNAEAFF.

This clonotype was seen only a few times. The chain carries TRBV29-1 and TRBJ2-7, with TRBD1 as a possible D gene (6 bases). The V gene's germline CDR1 is SQVTM and CDR2 ANQGSEA. The V gene lost 0 bases and the J gene lost 3 bases, with 15 bases spanning the gap. CDR3 length equals 15 residues. CDR3 nucleotides: TGCAGCGTTGAAGATCAGACAGGCTATAGCTACGAGCAGTACTTC. Its protein is CSVEDQTGYSYEQYF.

The chain couples TRBV7-9 to TRBJ2-1, with D uncertain. Germline values: CDR1 SEHNR, CDR2 FQNEAQ (reference sequence). This CDR3 has 12 residues. Trimming stripped 6 bases from V and 8 bases from J, with 11 bases between. The CDR3 loop reads CASSLRFDEQFF. CDR3 sequence (DNA): TGTGCCAGCAGTCTTAGGTTCGATGAGCAGTTCTTC.

The table lists this clonotype with a few counts. The chain couples TRBV24-1 to TRBJ2-4, with 7 bases fitting TRBD2. The V gene's germline CDR1 is KGHDR and CDR2 SFDVKD. CDR3 length: 14 residues. The V and J ends lost 6 bases and 7 bases, in that order; junction bases with no gene match: 8. CDR3 nucleotide sequence: TGTGCCACCAGTCAATCGGGAGGCTCGAACATTCAGTACTTC. Translated: CATSQSGGSNIQYF.

This clonotype was counted only a few times. The CDR3 sequence is CASSPLRLYGYTF. Written as DNA, the CDR3 is TGTGCCAGCAGCCCCCTAAGGCTCTATGGCTACACCTTC. The chain recombines TRBV3-1 with TRBJ1-2; D uncertain. Germline CDR1 LGHDT, CDR2 YNNKEL (reference sequence). Trimming took 4 bases from V and 4 from J, leaving 10 bases between them. The CDR3 loop spans 13 amino acids.

The chain couples TRBV5-1 to TRBJ2-3, with 8 bases aligning to TRBD2. V lost 9 bases and J lost 10; bases outside the gene matches: 13. The germline V gene has CDR1 SGHRS and CDR2 YFSETQ. This CDR3 spans 13 amino acids. In nucleotides, the CDR3 is TGCGCCACTTCAGGAGCGGGAGTAGGCGCGCAGTATTTT. Translated: CATSGAGVGAQYF.

This clonotype showed up just a few times. The V gene is TRBV4-2, the J gene TRBJ2-4; the D is unclear. The CDR3 has 16 amino acids. Germline-derived CDR1 and CDR2 are LGHNA and YNFKEQ. The V gene lost 1 base and the J gene lost 3 bases, with 13 bases spanning the gap. The CDR3 region is CASSQVIAQRKNIQYF. CDR3 sequence (DNA): TGTGCCAGCAGCCAAGTAATAGCACAGCGCAAAAACATTCAGTACTTC.

Only a few counts were recorded for this clonotype. V gene TRBV6-5 combines with J gene TRBJ1-5, with D perhaps TRBD1 (5 bases). V shed 0 bases and J shed 8 bases, with 11 bases lying between them. The germline V gene encodes CDR1 MNHEY and CDR2 SVGAGI. The CDR3 consists of 14 residues. In DNA form, the CDR3 reads TGTGCCAGCAGTTACTCCGGGGCGTTGGAGCCCCAGCATTTT. Protein product: CASSYSGALEPQHF.

CDR3 sequence reads: CASSYTWSGSRNEKLFF. DNA for the CDR3: TGTGCCAGCAGCTACACCTGGAGTGGGTCAAGGAATGAAAAACTGTTTTTT. The rearrangement links TRBV5-4 to TRBJ1-4; no clear D. V dropped 3 bases and J dropped 5 bases, with 20 bases sitting between them. From germline, CDR1 is SGHNT and CDR2 YYREEE (reference sequence). CDR3 size: 17 residues.

The chain links TRBV6-2 or TRBV6-3 to TRBJ2-2, with D maybe TRBD2 (6 bases). CDR1 and CDR2 (germline): MNHEY, SVGEGT. V was shortened by 2 bases and J by 3 bases, with 13 bases between the two germline ends. This CDR3 comprises 16 residues. DNA for the CDR3: TGTGCCAGCAGTTACGGCGCTTGGAGGGACACCGGGGAGCTGTTTTTT. Its protein product is CASSYGAWRDTGELFF.

This clonotype occurred a few times. V gene TRBV7-9 combines with J gene TRBJ2-3, with D tentatively TRBD1 (5 bases). The V gene lost 0 bases and the J gene lost 8 bases, with 9 bases spanning the gap. Germline V gene data show CDR1 as SEHNR and CDR2 as FQNEAQ (reference sequence). CDR3 length equals 13 residues. This CDR3 is CASSLARAPTQYF. The DNA for the CDR3 is TGTGCCAGCAGCTTAGCCAGGGCCCCTACGCAGTATTTT.